The 28 T cell receptor beta chains given below trace back to one sample, sequenced in a study of beta chain features in type 1 diabetes. The isolated RNA, all of it, was reverse transcribed, so expressed TCRB transcripts were what got sequenced. Produced via immunoSEQ multiplex PCR; TCRdb's table is partial and in-frame only. This sample has around 500,000 clones, with 30% found just once. Material for sequencing was naive CD4+ T cells from blood. These receptors originate from a man aged 18 to 29 in good health.

The table lists this clone with a few counts. The V call is TRBV7-9, the J call TRBJ2-1, with D possibly matching TRBD1 (5 bases). With 5 bases removed from V and 4 bases from J, the gap between germline ends came to 6 bases. The CDR3 contains 12 residues. Germline V gives CDR1 SEHNR, CDR2 FQNEAQ (reference sequence). The CDR3 bases are TGTGCCAGCAGCCGACAGTACAATGAGCAGTTCTTC. It yields the protein CASSRQYNEQFF.

This clone was found a few times. V gene TRBV5-6 combines with J gene TRBJ2-5, with 9 nucleotides matching TRBD2. Germline CDR1 is SGHDT and CDR2 is YYEEEE. There are 14 residues in the CDR3. The V segment lost 4 bases and the J segment 2 bases; nucleotides outside the gene matches: 3. This chain's CDR3 is CASSRLAVQETQYF. CDR3 bases: TGTGCCAGCAGCCGACTAGCGGTTCAAGAGACCCAGTACTTC.

The rearrangement uses TRBV4-3 and TRBJ2-3; 7 positions match TRBD2. The germline V gene has CDR1 LGHNA and CDR2 YSLEER. The CDR3 has 13 residues. The J segment lost 9 bases and the V segment lost 0 bases, leaving 3 bases of the junction unmatched. This CDR3 reads CASSQEREWTQYF. In DNA form, the CDR3 reads TGCGCCAGCAGCCAAGAGCGGGAGTGGACGCAGTATTTT.

This sequence joins TRBV2 and TRBJ1-2; 8 bases fit TRBD1. CDR1 and CDR2 (germline): SNHLY, FYNNEI. CDR3 length: 13 residues. V dropped 8 bases and J dropped 1; count of bases not matched to a gene: 3. The CDR3 sequence: CASGGQVNYGYTF. In nucleotides, the CDR3 is TGTGCCAGCGGGGGACAGGTTAACTATGGCTACACCTTC.

As to this clone: Other DNA sequences in this specimen translate into the identical CDR3. The chain joins TRBV29-1 to TRBJ2-3; D is unclear. From germline, CDR1 is SQVTM and CDR2 ANQGSEA. With 3 bases removed from V and 2 bases from J, the gap between germline ends came to 6 bases. The CDR3 length is 12 residues. CDR3 region: CSVDRDTDTQYF. The CDR3 DNA reads TGCAGCGTTGACAGAGACACAGATACGCAGTATTTT.

The rearrangement links TRBV7-6 to TRBJ2-7, with D unresolved. The CDR3 has 13 residues. CDR1 is SGHVS and CDR2 is FNYEAQ in the germline V gene. Trimming removed 5 bases at V and 3 bases at J, with 11 bases between. Here the CDR3 DNA reads TGTGCCAGCAGCGTAGACGGATACTACGAGCAGTACTTC. Amino acid sequence: CASSVDGYYEQYF.

Regarding this clone: The same CDR3 is also encoded by other DNA sequences in this sample. As DNA, the CDR3 is TGTGCCTGGAGTGTAAGGCGGCAGGGGACAGATACGCAGTATTTT. This sequence encodes CAWSVRRQGTDTQYF. The rearrangement joins TRBV30 to TRBJ2-3, with a possible D match to TRBD1 (6 bases). V was shortened by 0 bases and J by 3 bases, with 13 bases between the two germline ends. The CDR3 sequence is 15 residues long. Per the germline V gene, CDR1 is GTSNPN and CDR2 is SVGIG (reference sequence).

This rearrangement joins TRBV9 to TRBJ2-3; D gene unclear. Germline loops: CDR1 SGDLS, CDR2 YYNGEE. V dropped 6 bases and J dropped 2 bases, with 10 bases sitting between them. The length of the CDR3 is 13 residues. CDR3 region: CASNPSDTDTQYF. In DNA form, the CDR3 reads TGTGCCAGCAACCCCAGCGACACAGATACGCAGTATTTT.

The V call is TRBV18, the J call TRBJ2-3; a possible D gene is TRBD1 (5 bases). CDR3 length equals 14 residues. Germline lookup yields CDR1 KGHSH and CDR2 LQKENI. Trimming removed 1 base at V and 2 bases at J, with 7 bases between. CDR3 residues: CASSPLDTTDTQYF. As DNA, the CDR3 is TGTGCCAGCTCACCACTGGACACCACAGATACGCAGTATTTT.

This chain connects TRBV20-1 to TRBJ2-1; D perhaps matches TRBD2 (6 bases). Trimming removed 8 bases at V and 10 bases at J, with 15 bases between. CDR3 length: 11 residues. CDR1 DFQATT and CDR2 SNEGSKA come from the germline V gene (reference sequence). The CDR3 here is CSTMTSSEQFF. CDR3 coding DNA: TGCAGTACCATGACTAGTTCAGAGCAGTTCTTC.

The V call is TRBV7-9, the J call TRBJ2-1; D remains unclear. The CDR3 totals 13 residues. Deletions cut 4 bases from V and 12 bases from J, with 16 bases between. The germline gives CDR1 SEHNR, CDR2 FQNEAQ (reference sequence). CDR3 DNA: TGTGCCAGCAGCTCTCCTCCCGCCGCCGGGCAGTTCTTC. It translates to CASSSPPAAGQFF.

The chain employs TRBV29-1 and TRBJ1-2, with TRBD1 as a possible D gene (5 bases). V lost 6 bases and J 8 bases, leaving 22 bases between the germline ends. Germline V gene data show CDR1 as SQVTM and CDR2 as ANQGSEA. The CDR3 runs to 14 residues. The CDR3 DNA sequence: TGCAGCGTCTTATGGCAGGGAGAAACACGGGGCTACACCTTC. Translated: CSVLWQGETRGYTF.

This chain joins TRBV4-1 and TRBJ2-7, with TRBD2 as a possible D gene (6 bases). CDR3 length equals 15 residues. The germline V and J ends were trimmed by 4 bases and 1 base, with 14 bases remaining between them. Germline V CDR1 and CDR2: MGHRA, YSYEKL. CDR3 loop: CASSLGGTRSYEQYF. CDR3 sequence (DNA): TGCGCCAGCAGCCTTGGGGGGACCCGATCCTACGAGCAGTACTTC.

The chain couples TRBV6-1 to TRBJ1-2, with D possibly being TRBD1 (6 bases). Germline V gene data show CDR1 as MNHNS and CDR2 as SASEGT. The CDR3 contains 13 residues. Between the trimmed V and J ends, which lost 7 bases and 5 bases, there was a span of 14 bases. The DNA for the CDR3 is TGTGCCAGCACTCCAGGGGCTGGGTATGGCTACACCTTC. Amino acids: CASTPGAGYGYTF.

V usage is TRBV30 and J usage is TRBJ1-5; the D is unclear. V gave up 0 bases and J gave up 7 bases, with 13 bases separating them. Germline assignment: CDR1 GTSNPN and CDR2 SVGIG (reference sequence). This CDR3 has 14 amino acids. CDR3 coding DNA: TGTGCCTGGAGTGTAAGGCTGGGGTGGCAGCCCCAGCATTTT. This codes for CAWSVRLGWQPQHF. The whole variable domain, remainder taken from reference TRBV30 and TRBJ1-5, is SQTIHQWPATLVQPVGSPLSLECTVEGTSNPNLYWYRQAAGRGLQLLFYSVGIGQISSEVPQNLSASRPQDRQFILSSKKLLLSDSGFYLCAWSVRLGWQPQHFGDGTRLSIL.

This clone was counted a few times. The chain joins TRBV18 to TRBJ2-1; the match to TRBD1 covers 8 bases. CDR3 length: 14 amino acids. V was pared by 8 bases and J by 5 bases, with 8 bases of the junction left unmatched. CDR1 and CDR2 (germline): KGHSH, LQKENI. CDR3 amino acids: CASMENRGDNEQFF. The CDR3 coding sequence is TGTGCCAGCATGGAGAACAGGGGGGACAATGAGCAGTTCTTC. Complete variable domain (other parts from reference TRBV18 and TRBJ2-1): NAGVMQNPRHLVRRRGQEARLRCSPMKGHSHVYWYRQLPEEGLKFMVYLQKENIIDESGMPKERFSAEFPKEGPSILRIQQVVRGDSAAYFCASMENRGDNEQFFGPGTRLTVL.

The chain carries TRBV29-1 and TRBJ1-3; unclear D gene. Germline CDR1 and CDR2: SQVTM and ANQGSEA. The CDR3 length is 13 residues. Trimming shortened V by 6 bases and J by 2 bases, and 11 bases separated the two germline ends. The CDR3 sequence: CSVPSGTGNTIYF. DNA of the CDR3: TGCAGCGTCCCTTCCGGGACTGGAAACACCATATATTTT.

The chain combines TRBV29-1 with TRBJ1-3; weak D call: TRBD1 (5 bases). CDR1 SQVTM and CDR2 ANQGSEA come from the germline V gene. This CDR3 is built from 15 residues. Between the trimmed V and J ends, which lost 2 bases and 4 bases, there was a span of 15 bases. CDR3 DNA: TGCAGCGTTGAACATCCTTCAGGGAGCGGAAACACCATATATTTT. This encodes CSVEHPSGSGNTIYF.

This sequence joins TRBV30 and TRBJ2-1; 7 bases map to TRBD2. Germline CDR1 reads GTSNPN; CDR2 reads SVGIG (reference sequence). This CDR3 is built from 15 residues. V shed 0 bases and J 4 bases; nucleotides not matched to a gene: 6. The CDR3 DNA sequence: TGTGCCTGGAGTGTACGCGGGAGTAGGTACAATGAGCAGTTCTTC. It encodes CAWSVRGSRYNEQFF.

This clone was seen only a few times. This chain links TRBV14 with TRBJ2-7; 11 bases align to TRBD1. V dropped 4 bases and J dropped 2; count of bases not matched to a gene: 7. The CDR3 consists of 16 residues. Germline V gene data show CDR1 as SGHDN and CDR2 as FVKESK. The CDR3 spells CASSLNPGQGAYEQYF. CDR3 nucleotide sequence: TGTGCCAGCAGCCTTAACCCGGGACAGGGGGCCTACGAGCAGTACTTC.

The CDR3, as DNA: TGTGCCAGCAGCCCGGCTGAGAATCCTACAGATACGCAGTATTTT. Translation: CASSPAENPTDTQYF. This chain connects TRBV11-3 to TRBJ2-3; no clear D. The germline gives CDR1 SGHNT, CDR2 YENEEA. The V end was cut by 5 bases, the J end by 3 bases, with 15 bases between. CDR3 length: 15 amino acids.

The chain uses TRBV15 and TRBJ2-6; D is unresolved. Trimming took 6 bases from V and 0 from J, leaving 12 bases between them. From germline, CDR1 is LNHNV and CDR2 YYDKDF (reference sequence). This CDR3 has 16 amino acids. The DNA for the CDR3 is TGTGCCACCAGGGGCCCCTTCAGCTCTGGGGCCAACGTCCTGACTTTC. It encodes CATRGPFSSGANVLTF.

In its sample, this clone was seen a few times. The V and J genes are TRBV29-1 and TRBJ2-5; 7 bases are a match to TRBD2. This CDR3 region has 13 residues. Germline lookup yields CDR1 SQVTM and CDR2 ANQGSEA. Trimming took 6 bases from V and 4 from J; bases not matched to a gene: 8. CDR3 in DNA: TGCAGCGTAAGCTCGGGGGGAGGAGAGACCCAGTACTTC. This gives the protein CSVSSGGGETQYF.

This clone showed up just a few times. The gene calls are TRBV5-1 and TRBJ2-5; 13 bases match TRBD2. J lost 4 bases, V lost 4 bases, and 4 bases had no gene match. Germline CDR1 and CDR2: SGHRS and YFSETQ. This CDR3 spans 15 amino acids. CDR3 sequence reads: CASSGGLAGVETQYF. The CDR3 nucleotides read TGCGCCAGCAGCGGCGGACTAGCGGGAGTAGAGACCCAGTACTTC.

For the CDR3, the DNA is TGTGCCAGCTCACCTGCGGGGGTAGGCGAGCAGTTCTTC. This encodes CASSPAGVGEQFF. The rearrangement uses TRBV18 and TRBJ2-1; 7 nucleotides match TRBD2. The CDR3 runs 13 residues. CDR1 and CDR2 from the germline V gene are KGHSH and LQKENI. The trim removed 3 bases at V and 10 bases at J, leaving 6 bases unmatched.

This clone was detected only a few times. The gene calls are TRBV9 and TRBJ1-2; TRBD1 is a possible D gene (5 bases). V dropped 0 bases and J dropped 1 base, with 10 bases sitting between them. Germline CDR1 reads SGDLS; CDR2 reads YYNGEE. The CDR3 contains 15 residues. The CDR3 sequence: CASSVDRQHNYGYTF. CDR3 nucleotide sequence: TGTGCCAGCAGCGTAGATCGACAGCATAACTATGGCTACACCTTC.

This chain connects TRBV13 to TRBJ2-1, with TRBD2 identical over 10 bases. Germline V lookup: CDR1 PRHDT, CDR2 FYEKMQ (reference sequence). This CDR3 comprises 15 residues. Trimming at V came to 4 bases and at J to 2 bases, leaving 2 bases not matched to a gene. CDR3 sequence reads: CASSSGLAAYNEQFF. DNA for the CDR3: TGTGCCAGCAGCTCCGGACTAGCGGCCTACAATGAGCAGTTCTTC.

The chain recombines TRBV28 with TRBJ2-1; 13 nucleotides agree with TRBD2. This CDR3 is 17 amino acids long. V lost 6 bases to trimming and J lost 0 bases; unmatched junction nucleotides: 5. The germline V gene encodes CDR1 MDHEN and CDR2 SYDVKM. The CDR3 coding sequence is TGTGCCAGCAGCCCGGGACTAGCGGGAAGCTCCTACAATGAGCAGTTCTTC. Encoded protein: CASSPGLAGSSYNEQFF.